These 11 T cell receptor beta chains originate from one sample sequenced in a study of cytomegalovirus exposure and HLA in healthy donors. The PCR was carried out with 60 Vbeta primers and 13 Jbeta primers. Clones were sequenced by immunoSEQ multiplex PCR, and TCRdb holds only the in-frame ones, with some missing. The data hold under 150,000 clones, with less than 80% observed a single time. What was sequenced was PBMCs. Every receptor here comes from a female donor in good health and CMV-seropositive.

The table lists this clone with a few counts. The gene calls are TRBV5-1 and TRBJ2-7; 13 bases fit TRBD2. The V gene end was trimmed by 1 base and the J gene end by 2 bases; junction bases not matched to a gene: 3. This CDR3 has 16 amino acids. CDR1 and CDR2 (germline): SGHRS, YFSETQ. CDR3 residues: CASSLTSGRGPYEQYF. The CDR3 DNA sequence: TGCGCCAGCAGCTTGACTAGCGGGAGGGGACCCTACGAGCAGTACTTC.

This clone has a handful of counts. The chain has TRBV6-1 and TRBJ1-2; D is ambiguous. The CDR3 runs 12 residues. The germline CDR1 and CDR2 sequences are MNHNS and SASEGT. V dropped 3 bases and J dropped 2 bases, with 4 bases sitting between them. The CDR3 DNA reads as TGTGCCAGCAGTGACAGGAACTATGGCTACACCTTC. It translates to CASSDRNYGYTF.

J is TRBJ2-3 and V is TRBV6-5; maybe TRBD1 (6 bases). Trimming shortened V by 6 bases and J by 4 bases, and 11 bases separated the two germline ends. The CDR3 extends over 13 amino acids. Germline V gene data show CDR1 as MNHEY and CDR2 as SVGAGI. Here the CDR3 reads CASRSTGSDTQYF. The CDR3 region has the DNA TGTGCCAGCAGGTCCACAGGGTCAGATACGCAGTATTTT.

The chain recombines TRBV19 with TRBJ2-1; D may be TRBD1 (5 bases). The CDR3 consists of 17 residues. Germline V lookup: CDR1 LNHDA, CDR2 SQIVND (reference sequence). V was shortened by 3 bases and J by 0 bases, with 15 bases between the two germline ends. CDR3 sequence: CASSIGADRDSYNEQFF. The CDR3 DNA reads TGTGCCAGTAGTATTGGGGCAGACCGCGACTCCTACAATGAGCAGTTCTTC.

The chain uses TRBV19 and TRBJ2-1; TRBD2 agrees at 9 bases. This CDR3 region has 16 residues. V was clipped by 5 bases and J by 7 bases; unmatched bases: 12. CDR1 and CDR2 (germline): LNHDA, SQIVND (reference sequence). The CDR3 sequence is CASSAGPGTSKNEQFF. Written as DNA, the CDR3 is TGTGCCAGTAGTGCGGGGCCCGGGACTAGCAAGAATGAGCAGTTCTTC.

The chain joins TRBV7-3 to TRBJ1-2; tentative D call: TRBD1 (5 bases). This CDR3 contains 14 residues. Deletions cut 2 bases from V and 5 bases from J, with 12 bases between. Per the germline V gene, CDR1 is SGHTA and CDR2 is FQGTGA. CDR3 in amino acids: CASSLLPGLYGYTF. DNA for the CDR3: TGTGCCAGCAGCTTATTGCCGGGACTATATGGCTACACCTTC.

The J gene is TRBJ2-1, the V gene TRBV4-1; weak D call: TRBD1 (6 bases). The CDR3 has 14 amino acids. V dropped 8 bases and J dropped 4 bases, with 15 bases sitting between them. In germline, CDR1 is MGHRA, CDR2 YSYEKL. CDR3 protein: CASSSGATYNEQFF. The CDR3 DNA reads TGCGCCAGCTCCTCAGGGGCAACTTACAATGAGCAGTTCTTC.

V usage is TRBV11-2 and J usage is TRBJ2-7; D gene ambiguous. CDR1 and CDR2 (germline): SGHAT, FQNNGV. The CDR3 sequence is 16 residues long. V was trimmed by 0 bases and J by 4 bases, leaving 16 bases between them. CDR3 in DNA: TGTGCCAGCAGCTTAGATCCGTTTAGAGCGAGGTACGAGCAGTACTTC. This encodes CASSLDPFRARYEQYF.

The chain is built from TRBV28 and TRBJ1-5; no clear D gene. This CDR3 is built from 16 residues. Germline V gene sequence: CDR1 MDHEN, CDR2 SYDVKM. The V and J ends lost 1 base and 0 bases respectively, with 10 bases between them. CDR3: CASSLLPAISNQPQHF. The DNA of the CDR3 is TGTGCCAGCAGTTTATTACCCGCTATTAGCAATCAGCCCCAGCATTTT. The complete variable domain, with remaining parts taken from reference TRBV28 and TRBJ1-5, reads DVKVTQSSRYLVKRTGEKVFLECVQDMDHENMFWYRQDPGLGLRLIYFSYDVKMKEKGDIPEGYSVSREKKERFSLILESASTNQTSMYLCASSLLPAISNQPQHFGDGTRLSIL.

V and J are TRBV9 and TRBJ2-1; tentative D call: TRBD2 (5 bases). The germline V gene has CDR1 SGDLS and CDR2 YYNGEE. The V gene lost 0 bases and the J gene lost 2 bases, with 18 bases spanning the gap. This CDR3 has 18 amino acids. Here the CDR3 DNA reads TGTGCCAGCAGCGTAGGGGTGACGGGATCCCCACCCTACAATGAGCAGTTCTTC. Its translation is CASSVGVTGSPPYNEQFF.

The chain employs TRBV15 and TRBJ2-7; D is undetermined. The length of the CDR3 is 13 residues. The germline gives CDR1 LNHNV, CDR2 YYDKDF (reference sequence). V lost 7 bases and J lost 3, with 13 bases in between. Here the CDR3 reads CATIGLLSYEQYF. CDR3 coding DNA: TGTGCCACCATTGGGCTCCTTAGCTACGAGCAGTACTTC.